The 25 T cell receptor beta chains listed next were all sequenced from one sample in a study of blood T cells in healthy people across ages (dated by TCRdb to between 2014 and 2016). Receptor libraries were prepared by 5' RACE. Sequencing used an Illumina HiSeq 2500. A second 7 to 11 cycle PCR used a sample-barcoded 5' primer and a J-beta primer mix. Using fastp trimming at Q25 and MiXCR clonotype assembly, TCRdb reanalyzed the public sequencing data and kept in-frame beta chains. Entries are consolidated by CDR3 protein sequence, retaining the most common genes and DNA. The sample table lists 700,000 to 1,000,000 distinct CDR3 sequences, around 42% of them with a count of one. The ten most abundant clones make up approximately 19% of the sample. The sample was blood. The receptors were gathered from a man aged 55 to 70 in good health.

The CDR3 here is CASSHQGGSSYNEQFF. CDR3 nucleotide sequence: TGCGCCAGCAGCCACCAAGGGGGCAGCTCCTACAATGAGCAGTTCTTC. J is TRBJ2-1 and V is TRBV5-1; 7 nucleotides line up with TRBD1. The germline V gene has CDR1 SGHRS and CDR2 YFSETQ. J was trimmed by 0 bases and V by 4 bases; bases with no gene match: 7. The CDR3 extends over 16 amino acids.

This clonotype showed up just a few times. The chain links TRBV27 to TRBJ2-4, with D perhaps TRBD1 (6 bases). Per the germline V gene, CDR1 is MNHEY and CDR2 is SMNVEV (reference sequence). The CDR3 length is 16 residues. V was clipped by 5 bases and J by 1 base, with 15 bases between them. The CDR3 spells CASSPGQIGAKNIQYF. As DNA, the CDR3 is TGTGCCAGCAGTCCAGGACAGATTGGGGCCAAAAACATTCAGTACTTC.

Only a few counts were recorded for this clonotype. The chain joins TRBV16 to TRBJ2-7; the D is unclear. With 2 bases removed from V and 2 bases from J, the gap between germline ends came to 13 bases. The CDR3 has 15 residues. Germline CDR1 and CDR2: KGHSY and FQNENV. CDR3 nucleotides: TGTGCCAGCAGCCAACGACAAGTATCTCCCTACGAGCAGTACTTC. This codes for CASSQRQVSPYEQYF.

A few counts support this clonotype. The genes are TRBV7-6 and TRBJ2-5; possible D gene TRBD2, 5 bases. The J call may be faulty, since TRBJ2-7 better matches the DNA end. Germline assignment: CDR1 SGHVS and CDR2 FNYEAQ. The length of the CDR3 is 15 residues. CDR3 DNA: TGTGCCAGCAGCTTAGCGCCGGGGAAGCCTGACGAGCAGTACTTC. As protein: CASSLAPGKPDEQYF.

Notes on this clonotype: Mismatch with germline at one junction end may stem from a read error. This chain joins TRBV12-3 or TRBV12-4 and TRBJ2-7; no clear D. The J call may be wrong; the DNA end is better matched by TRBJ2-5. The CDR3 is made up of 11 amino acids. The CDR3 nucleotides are TGTGTCAGCAGTTTTCGGGAGACCCAGTACTTC. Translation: CVSSFRETQYF.

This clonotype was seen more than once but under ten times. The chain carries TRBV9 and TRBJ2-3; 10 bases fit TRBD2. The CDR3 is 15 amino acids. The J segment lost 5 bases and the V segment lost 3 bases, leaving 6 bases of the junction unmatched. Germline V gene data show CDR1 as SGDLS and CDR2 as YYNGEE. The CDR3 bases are TGTGCCAGCAGCGCCAGCGGGGGGGCCCTAGATACGCAGTATTTT. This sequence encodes CASSASGGALDTQYF.

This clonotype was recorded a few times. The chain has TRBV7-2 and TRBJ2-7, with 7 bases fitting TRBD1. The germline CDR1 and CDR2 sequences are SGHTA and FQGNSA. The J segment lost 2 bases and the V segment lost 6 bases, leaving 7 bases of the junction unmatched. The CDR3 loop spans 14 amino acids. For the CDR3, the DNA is TGTGCCAGCAGACAGGGACAGTCAACCTACGAGCAGTACTTC. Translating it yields CASRQGQSTYEQYF.

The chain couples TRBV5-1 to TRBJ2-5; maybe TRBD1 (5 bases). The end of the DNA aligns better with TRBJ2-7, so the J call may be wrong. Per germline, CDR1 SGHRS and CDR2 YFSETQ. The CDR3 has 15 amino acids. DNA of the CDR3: TGCGCCAGCAGCTTGGCCGACAGCCCGGCTTACGAGCAGTACTTC. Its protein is CASSLADSPAYEQYF.

The CDR3 here is CSVGTAWENTIYF. Written as DNA, the CDR3 is TGCAGCGTCGGGACCGCCTGGGAAAACACCATATATTTT. The V call is TRBV29-1, the J call TRBJ1-3, with D maybe TRBD1 (5 bases). Germline V gene data show CDR1 as SQVTM and CDR2 as ANQGSEA. Trimming took off 6 bases at V and 6 bases at J, with 15 bases between the two ends. CDR3 length: 13 amino acids.

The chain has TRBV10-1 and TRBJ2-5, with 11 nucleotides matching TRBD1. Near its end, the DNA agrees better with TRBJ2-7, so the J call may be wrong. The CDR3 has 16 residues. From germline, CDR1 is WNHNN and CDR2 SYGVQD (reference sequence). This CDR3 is CASSGFSGTGGYEQYF. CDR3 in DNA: TGCGCCAGCAGTGGATTCTCCGGGACAGGGGGCTACGAGCAGTACTTC.

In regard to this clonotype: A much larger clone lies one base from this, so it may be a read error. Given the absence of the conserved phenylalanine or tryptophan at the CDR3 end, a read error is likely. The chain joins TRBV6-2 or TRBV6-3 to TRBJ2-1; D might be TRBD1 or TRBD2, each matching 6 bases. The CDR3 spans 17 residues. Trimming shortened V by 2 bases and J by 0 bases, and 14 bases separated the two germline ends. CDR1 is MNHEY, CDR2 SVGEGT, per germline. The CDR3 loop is CASSYGRGTNSYNEQFC. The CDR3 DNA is TGTGCCAGCAGTTACGGCCGGGGGACAAACTCCTACAATGAGCAGTTCTGC.

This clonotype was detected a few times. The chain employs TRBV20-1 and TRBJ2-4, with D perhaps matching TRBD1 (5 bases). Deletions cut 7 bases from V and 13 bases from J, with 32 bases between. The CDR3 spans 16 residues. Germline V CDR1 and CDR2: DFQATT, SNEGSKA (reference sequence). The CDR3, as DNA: TGCAGTGTTGAGACCCCCCCGGACATCTCTTACAATGAGCAGTACTTC. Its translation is CSVETPPDISYNEQYF.

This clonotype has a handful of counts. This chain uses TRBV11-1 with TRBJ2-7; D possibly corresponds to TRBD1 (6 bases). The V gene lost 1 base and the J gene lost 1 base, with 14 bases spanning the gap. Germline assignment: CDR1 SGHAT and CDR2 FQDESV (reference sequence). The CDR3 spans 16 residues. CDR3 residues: CASSLVRGLPSYEQYF. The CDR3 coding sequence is TGTGCCAGCAGCTTAGTCAGGGGTCTACCTTCCTACGAGCAGTACTTC.

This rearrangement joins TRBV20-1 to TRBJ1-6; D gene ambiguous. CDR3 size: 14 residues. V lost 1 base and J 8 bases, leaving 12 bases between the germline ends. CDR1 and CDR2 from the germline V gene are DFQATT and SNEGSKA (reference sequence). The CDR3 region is CSARGGGLHSPLHF. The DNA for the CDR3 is TGCAGTGCTAGAGGGGGAGGGCTCCATTCACCCCTCCACTTT.

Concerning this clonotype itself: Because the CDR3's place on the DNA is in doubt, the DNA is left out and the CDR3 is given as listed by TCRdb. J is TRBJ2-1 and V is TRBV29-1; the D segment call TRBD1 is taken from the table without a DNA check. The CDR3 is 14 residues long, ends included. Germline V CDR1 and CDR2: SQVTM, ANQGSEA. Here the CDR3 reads CSVASAHWGRGAFF.

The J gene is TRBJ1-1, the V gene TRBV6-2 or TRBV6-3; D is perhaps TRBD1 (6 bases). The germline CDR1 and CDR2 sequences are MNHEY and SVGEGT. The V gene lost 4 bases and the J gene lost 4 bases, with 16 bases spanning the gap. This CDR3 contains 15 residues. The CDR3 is CASSSRQAGGTEAFF. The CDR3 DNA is TGTGCCAGCAGTTCCCGACAGGCGGGAGGCACTGAAGCTTTCTTT.

The CDR3 DNA is TGTGCCAGCAGTTTTAGGTCCGGGGGGAAGGGCTACACCTTC. This codes for CASSFRSGGKGYTF. The chain carries TRBV28 and TRBJ1-2; maybe TRBD1 (5 bases). CDR1 MDHEN and CDR2 SYDVKM come from the germline V gene. This CDR3 has 14 residues. V lost 3 bases to trimming and J lost 8 bases, with 16 bases between them.

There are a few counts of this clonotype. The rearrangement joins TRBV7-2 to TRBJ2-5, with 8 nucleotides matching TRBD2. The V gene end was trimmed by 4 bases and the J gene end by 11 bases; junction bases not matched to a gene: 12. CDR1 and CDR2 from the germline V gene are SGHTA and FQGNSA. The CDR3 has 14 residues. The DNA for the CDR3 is TGTGCCAGCAGCTCCCAGCGGGGGCCGGCTGAGCAGTACTTC. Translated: CASSSQRGPAEQYF. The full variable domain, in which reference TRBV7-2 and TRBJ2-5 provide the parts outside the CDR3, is GAGVSQSPSNKVTEKGKDVELRCDPISGHTALYWYRQSLGQGLEFLIYFQGNSAPDKSGLPSDRFSAERTGGSVSTLTIQRTQQEDSAVYLCASSSQRGPAEQYFGPGTRLLVL.

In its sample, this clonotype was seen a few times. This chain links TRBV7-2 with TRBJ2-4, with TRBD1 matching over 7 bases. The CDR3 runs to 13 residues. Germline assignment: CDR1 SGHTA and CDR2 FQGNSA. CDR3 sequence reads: CEDDRDAKNIQYF. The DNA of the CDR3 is TGTGAGGATGACAGGGACGCCAAAAACATTCAGTACTTC.

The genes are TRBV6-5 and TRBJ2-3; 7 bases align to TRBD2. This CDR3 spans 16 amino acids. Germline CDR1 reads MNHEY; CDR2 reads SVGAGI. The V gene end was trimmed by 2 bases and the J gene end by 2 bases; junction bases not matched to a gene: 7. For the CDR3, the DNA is TGTGCCAGCAGTTACCACCAGCGGGGATACACAGATACGCAGTATTTT. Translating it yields CASSYHQRGYTDTQYF.

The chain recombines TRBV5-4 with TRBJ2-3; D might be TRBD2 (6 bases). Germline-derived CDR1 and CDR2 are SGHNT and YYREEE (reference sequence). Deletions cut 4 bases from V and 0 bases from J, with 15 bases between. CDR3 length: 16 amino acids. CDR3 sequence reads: CASSRGSAGSTDTQYF. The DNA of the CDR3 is TGTGCCAGCAGCCGAGGTAGCGCGGGGAGCACAGATACGCAGTATTTT. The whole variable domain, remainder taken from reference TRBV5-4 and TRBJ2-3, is ETGVTQSPTHLIKTRGQQVTLRCSSQSGHNTVSWYQQALGQGPQFIFQYYREEENGRGNFPPRFSGLQFPNYSSELNVNALELDDSALYLCASSRGSAGSTDTQYFGPGTRLTVL.

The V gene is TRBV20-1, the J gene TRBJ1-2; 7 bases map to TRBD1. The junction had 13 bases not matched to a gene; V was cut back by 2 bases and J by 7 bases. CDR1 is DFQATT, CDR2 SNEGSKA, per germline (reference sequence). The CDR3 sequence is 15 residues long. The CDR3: CSARPTTGTVTGYTF. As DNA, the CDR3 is TGCAGTGCTAGACCTACGACAGGGACAGTCACTGGCTACACCTTC.

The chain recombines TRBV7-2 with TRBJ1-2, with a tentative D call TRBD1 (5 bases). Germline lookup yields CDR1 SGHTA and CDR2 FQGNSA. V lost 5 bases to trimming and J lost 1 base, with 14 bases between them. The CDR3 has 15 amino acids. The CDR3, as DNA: TGTGCCAGCAGCCCACCCCAGGGTTTTAACTATGGCTACACCTTC. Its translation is CASSPPQGFNYGYTF.

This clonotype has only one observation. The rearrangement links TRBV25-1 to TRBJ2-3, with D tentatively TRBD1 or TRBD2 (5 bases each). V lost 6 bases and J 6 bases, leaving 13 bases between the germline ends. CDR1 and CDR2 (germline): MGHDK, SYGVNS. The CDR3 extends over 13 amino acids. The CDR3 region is CASSPRDDDTQYF. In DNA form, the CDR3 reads TGTGCCAGCAGCCCCCGGGACGATGATACGCAGTATTTT.

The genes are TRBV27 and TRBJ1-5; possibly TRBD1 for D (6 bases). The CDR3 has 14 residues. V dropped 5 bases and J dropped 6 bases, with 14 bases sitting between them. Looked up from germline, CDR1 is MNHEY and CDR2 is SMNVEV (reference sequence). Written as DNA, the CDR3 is TGTGCCAGCAGTCCTCAGGGGCTGGCTCAGCCCCAGCATTTT. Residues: CASSPQGLAQPQHF.